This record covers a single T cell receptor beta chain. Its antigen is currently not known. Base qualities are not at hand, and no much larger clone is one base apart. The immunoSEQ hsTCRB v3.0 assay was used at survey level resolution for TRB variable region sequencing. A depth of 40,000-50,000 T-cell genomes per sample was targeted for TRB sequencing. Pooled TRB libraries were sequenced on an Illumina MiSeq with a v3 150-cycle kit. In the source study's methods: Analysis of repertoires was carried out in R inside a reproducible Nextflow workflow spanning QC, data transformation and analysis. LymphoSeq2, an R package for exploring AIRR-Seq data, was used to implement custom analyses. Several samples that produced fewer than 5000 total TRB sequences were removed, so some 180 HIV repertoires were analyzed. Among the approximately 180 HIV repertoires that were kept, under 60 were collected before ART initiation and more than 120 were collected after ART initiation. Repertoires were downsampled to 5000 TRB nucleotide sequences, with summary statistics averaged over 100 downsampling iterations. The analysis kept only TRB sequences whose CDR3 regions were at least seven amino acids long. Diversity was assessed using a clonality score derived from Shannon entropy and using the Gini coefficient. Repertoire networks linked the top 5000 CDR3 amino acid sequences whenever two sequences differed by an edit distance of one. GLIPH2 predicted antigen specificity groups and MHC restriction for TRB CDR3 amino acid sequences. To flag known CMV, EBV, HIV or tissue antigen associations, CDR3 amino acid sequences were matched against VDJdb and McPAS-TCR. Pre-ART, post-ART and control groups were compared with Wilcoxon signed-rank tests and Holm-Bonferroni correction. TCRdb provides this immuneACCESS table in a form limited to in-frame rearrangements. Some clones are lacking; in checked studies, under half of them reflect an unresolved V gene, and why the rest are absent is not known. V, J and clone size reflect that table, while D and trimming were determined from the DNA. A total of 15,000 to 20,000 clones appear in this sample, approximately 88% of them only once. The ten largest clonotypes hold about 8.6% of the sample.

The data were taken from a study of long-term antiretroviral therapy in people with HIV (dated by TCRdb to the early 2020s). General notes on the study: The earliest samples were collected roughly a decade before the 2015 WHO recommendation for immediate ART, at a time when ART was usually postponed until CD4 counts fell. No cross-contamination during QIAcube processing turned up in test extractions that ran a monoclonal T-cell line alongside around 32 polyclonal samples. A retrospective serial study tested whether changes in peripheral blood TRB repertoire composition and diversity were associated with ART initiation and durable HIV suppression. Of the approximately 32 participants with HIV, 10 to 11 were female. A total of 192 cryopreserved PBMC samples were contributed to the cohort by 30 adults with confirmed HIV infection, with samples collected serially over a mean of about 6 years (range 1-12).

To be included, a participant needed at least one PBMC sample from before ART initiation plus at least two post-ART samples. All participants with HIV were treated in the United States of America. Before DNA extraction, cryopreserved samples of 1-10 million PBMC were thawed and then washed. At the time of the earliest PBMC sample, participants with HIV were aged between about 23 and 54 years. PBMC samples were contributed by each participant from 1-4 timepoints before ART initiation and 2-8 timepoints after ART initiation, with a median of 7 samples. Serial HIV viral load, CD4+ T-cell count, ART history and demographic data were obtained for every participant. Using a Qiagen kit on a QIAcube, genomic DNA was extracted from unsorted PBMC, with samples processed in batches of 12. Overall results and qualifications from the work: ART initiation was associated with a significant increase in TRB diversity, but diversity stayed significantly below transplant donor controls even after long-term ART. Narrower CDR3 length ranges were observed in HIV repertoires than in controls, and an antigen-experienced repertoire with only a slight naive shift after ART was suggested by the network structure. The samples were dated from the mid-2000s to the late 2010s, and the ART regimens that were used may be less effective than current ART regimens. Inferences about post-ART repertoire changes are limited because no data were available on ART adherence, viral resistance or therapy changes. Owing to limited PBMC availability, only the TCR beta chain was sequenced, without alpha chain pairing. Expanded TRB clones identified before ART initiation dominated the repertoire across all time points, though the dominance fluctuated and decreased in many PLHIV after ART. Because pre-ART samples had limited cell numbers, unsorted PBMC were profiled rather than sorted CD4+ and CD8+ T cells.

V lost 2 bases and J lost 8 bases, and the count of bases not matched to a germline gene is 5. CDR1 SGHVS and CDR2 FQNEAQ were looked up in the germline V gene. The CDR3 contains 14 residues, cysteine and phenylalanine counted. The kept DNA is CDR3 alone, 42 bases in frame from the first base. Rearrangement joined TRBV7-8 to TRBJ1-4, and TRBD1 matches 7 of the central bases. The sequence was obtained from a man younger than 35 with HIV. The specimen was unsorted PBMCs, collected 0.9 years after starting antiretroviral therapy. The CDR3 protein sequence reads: CASSLRGPKEKLFF. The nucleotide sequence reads TGTGCCAGCAGCTTAAGGGGGCCCAAGGAAAAACTGTTTTTT. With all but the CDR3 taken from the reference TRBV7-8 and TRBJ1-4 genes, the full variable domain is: GAGVSQSPRYKVAKRGQDVALRCDPISGHVSLFWYQQALGQGPEFLTYFQNEAQLDKSGLPSDRFFAERPEGSVSTLKIQRTQQEDSAVYLCASSLRGPKEKLFFGSGTQLSVL.